Reported below is one T cell receptor (beta chain). Its antigen is unidentified. TCRdb's copy holds only in-frame clones and misses some; the assay was immunoSEQ multiplex PCR. The data show around 1.9 million clones, just under 95% seen once. These data are taken from a study of shared clonotypes between healthy human individuals. Trimming pared 8 bases from V and 9 bases from J, leaving 14 bases between. Germline-derived CDR1 and CDR2 are SGHAT and FQNNGV. This CDR3 is 12 amino acids long. Regarding the study as a whole: On the whole, naive subsets had larger estimated richness than memory subsets had.

CD45RO-negative cells were positively selected for CCR7, leaving out terminally differentiated effector memory CD45RA+ cells. This TCR derives from a man between 18 and 35 years old in good health. Some clones in this sample may be carry-over from other donors' samples. Sequenced input: naive CD8+ T cells from PBMCs. J is TRBJ2-1 and V is TRBV11-2; no reliable D call. CDR3 sequence (DNA): TGTGCCAGCGGCCCATGGGCGAGTGAGCAGTTCTTC. This codes for CASGPWASEQFF.